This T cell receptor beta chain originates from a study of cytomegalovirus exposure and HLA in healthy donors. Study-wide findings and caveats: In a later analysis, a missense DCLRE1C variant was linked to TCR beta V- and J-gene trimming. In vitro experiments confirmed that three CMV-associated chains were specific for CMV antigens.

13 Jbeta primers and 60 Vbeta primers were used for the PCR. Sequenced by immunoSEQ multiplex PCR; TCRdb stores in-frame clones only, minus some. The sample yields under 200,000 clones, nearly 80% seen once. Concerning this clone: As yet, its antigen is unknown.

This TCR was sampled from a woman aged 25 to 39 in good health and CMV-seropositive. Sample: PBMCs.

This CDR3 reads CASSGSSGGNSYNEQFF. In DNA, the CDR3 is TGTGCCAGTAGTGGTTCTAGCGGGGGGAACTCCTACAATGAGCAGTTCTTC. This chain connects TRBV19 to TRBJ2-1; 11 bases agree with TRBD2. Unmatched junction bases numbered 6, after V lost 5 bases and J lost 0 bases. Germline CDR1 reads LNHDA; CDR2 reads SQIVND (reference sequence). The CDR3 is 17 amino acids.